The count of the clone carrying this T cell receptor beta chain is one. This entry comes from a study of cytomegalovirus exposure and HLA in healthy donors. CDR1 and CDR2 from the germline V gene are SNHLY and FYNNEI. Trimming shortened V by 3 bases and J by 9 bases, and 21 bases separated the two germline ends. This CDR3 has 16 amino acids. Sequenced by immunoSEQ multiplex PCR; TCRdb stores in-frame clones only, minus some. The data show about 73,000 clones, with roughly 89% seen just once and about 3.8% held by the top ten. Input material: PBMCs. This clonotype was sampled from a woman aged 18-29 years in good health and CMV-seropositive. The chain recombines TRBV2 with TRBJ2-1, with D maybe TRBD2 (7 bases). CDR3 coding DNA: TGTGCCAGCAGTGACCCCCGGGGGAGGGGGAGAGGTGAGCAGTTCTTC. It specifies CASSDPRGRGRGEQFF.